The next 10 T cell receptor beta chains were all read from a single sample in a study of control samples from healthy donors and cancer patients. Repertoires were generated with immunoSEQ multiplex PCR, while TCRdb's copy carries only in-frame clones and drops some. Of 100,000 or so clones listed, approximately 83% are singletons. The material sequenced was blood. All receptors derive from a woman in her fifties or sixties in good health.

This rearrangement joins TRBV7-3 to TRBJ2-1; the match to TRBD1 covers 7 bases. The CDR3 spans 15 residues. Germline values: CDR1 SGHTA, CDR2 FQGTGA. V was pared by 1 base and J by 5 bases, with 5 bases of the junction left unmatched. This CDR3 reads CASSLIGDRNNEQFF. Here the CDR3 DNA reads TGTGCCAGCAGCTTAATAGGGGACAGAAACAATGAGCAGTTCTTC.

This chain links TRBV2 with TRBJ1-5; TRBD1 agrees at 7 bases. Germline CDR1 SNHLY, CDR2 FYNNEI. The length of the CDR3 is 15 residues. V lost 7 bases, J lost 1 base, and 7 bases stayed unmatched. CDR3 DNA sequence: TGTGCCAGCACCCAGGAAGGGGGCAGCAATCAGCCCCAGCATTTT. Translation: CASTQEGGSNQPQHF.

The CDR3 DNA reads TGCGCCAGCAGCGTTAGTGTCACCGGGGAGCTGTTTTTT. Translating it yields CASSVSVTGELFF. The chain joins TRBV5-1 to TRBJ2-2; D is unresolved. The ends were cut back, 4 bases at V and 4 bases at J, with 8 bases in the middle. The CDR3 consists of 13 residues. Looked up from germline, CDR1 is SGHRS and CDR2 is YFSETQ.

The rearrangement joins TRBV28 to TRBJ1-2, with D perhaps matching TRBD1 (5 bases). The CDR3 runs to 13 residues. The V end lost 2 bases, the J end lost 6 bases, and 10 bases lay between the germline ends. CDR1 is MDHEN and CDR2 is SYDVKM in the germline V gene. The CDR3 loop reads CASSLVRGDGYTF. CDR3 sequence (DNA): TGTGCCAGCAGTTTAGTAAGAGGGGATGGCTACACCTTC.

V and J are TRBV7-9 and TRBJ2-4, with a tentative D call TRBD1 (6 bases). Germline CDR1 SEHNR, CDR2 FQNEAQ (reference sequence). The CDR3 is 17 residues long. The V end lost 1 base, the J end lost 6 bases, and 19 bases lay between the germline ends. CDR3 DNA sequence: TGTGCCAGCAGCTTAGATGTCTGGGGGCGAGGGGCAAACATTCAGTACTTC. Its protein is CASSLDVWGRGANIQYF.

This clone was observed a single time. The chain is built from TRBV15 and TRBJ2-7; perhaps TRBD1 as D (6 bases). Germline CDR1 LNHNV, CDR2 YYDKDF (reference sequence). This CDR3 is 12 amino acids long. The ends were cut back, 8 bases at V and 0 bases at J, with 8 bases in the middle. The chain's CDR3 is CATQDSSYEQYF. Here the CDR3 DNA reads TGTGCCACCCAGGACAGCTCCTACGAGCAGTACTTC.

The V call is TRBV3-1 (or the pseudogene TRBV3-2), the J call TRBJ1-3; D remains unclear. This CDR3 spans 12 amino acids. Trimming shortened V by 4 bases and J by 5 bases, and 6 bases separated the two germline ends. In germline, CDR1 is LGHDT, CDR2 YNNKEL (reference sequence). CDR3 sequence: CASSPTRNTIYF. The CDR3 bases are TGTGCCAGCAGCCCAACAAGAAACACCATATATTTT.

The genes are TRBV2 and TRBJ1-5; D is uncertain. Trimming stripped 8 bases from V and 4 bases from J, with 9 bases between. Germline-derived CDR1 and CDR2 are SNHLY and FYNNEI. The CDR3 consists of 12 residues. The CDR3 sequence is CASRPTNQPQHF. The CDR3 DNA reads as TGTGCCAGCCGACCTACGAATCAGCCCCAGCATTTT.

The table lists this clone with a count of one. The chain joins TRBV29-1 to TRBJ1-2, with 7 positions matching TRBD1. The CDR3 contains 11 residues. V lost 7 bases, J lost 7 bases, and 6 bases stayed unmatched. The V gene's germline CDR1 is SQVTM and CDR2 ANQGSEA. Here the CDR3 DNA reads TGCAGCGCACGGACAGGCTTTGGCTACACCTTC. Its protein is CSARTGFGYTF. The complete variable domain, with remaining parts taken from reference TRBV29-1 and TRBJ1-2, reads SAVISQKPSRDICQRGTSLTIQCQVDSQVTMMFWYRQQPGQSLTLIATANQGSEATYESGFVIDKFPISRPNLTFSTLTVSNMSPEDSSIYLCSARTGFGYTFGSGTRLTVV.

This clone was found once. The genes are TRBV7-8 and TRBJ2-7; D unresolved. The CDR3 is 11 amino acids. CDR1 SGHVS and CDR2 FQNEAQ come from the germline V gene. Trimming cost V 5 bases and J 4 bases, with 6 bases left between them. In DNA form, the CDR3 reads TGTGCCAGCAGCCTCATTTACGAGCAGTACTTC. Protein product: CASSLIYEQYF.